This T cell receptor (beta chain) was sequenced in a study of sequential checkpoint blockade in melanoma. Study background: Each arm's sequence ended with maintenance nivolumab.

This table comes from immunoSEQ multiplex PCR, and its TCRdb copy is limited to in-frame clones, with some not included. This sample carries around 16,000 clones, approximately 93% of them seen once, and the ten largest clones take roughly a quarter. The treatment here: randomized to nivolumab then ipilimumab (arm A) or the reverse (arm B). PBMC sorting kept live CD3+CD8+ cells without CD19 or CD56. V was pared by 5 bases and J by 0 bases, with 11 bases between. Germline values: CDR1 SGHTA, CDR2 FQGNSA. CDR3 length equals 15 residues. The chain couples TRBV7-2 to TRBJ1-5, with D possibly matching TRBD1 (5 bases). The sequencing used CD8+ T cells sorted from blood (inferred from file names), collected from a patient given nivolumab and ipilimumab in sequence. The TCR comes from a human donor with melanoma. The CDR3 DNA follows: TGTGCCAGCAGCACGACAGTATATAGCAATCAGCCCCAGCATTTT. It specifies CASSTTVYSNQPQHF.